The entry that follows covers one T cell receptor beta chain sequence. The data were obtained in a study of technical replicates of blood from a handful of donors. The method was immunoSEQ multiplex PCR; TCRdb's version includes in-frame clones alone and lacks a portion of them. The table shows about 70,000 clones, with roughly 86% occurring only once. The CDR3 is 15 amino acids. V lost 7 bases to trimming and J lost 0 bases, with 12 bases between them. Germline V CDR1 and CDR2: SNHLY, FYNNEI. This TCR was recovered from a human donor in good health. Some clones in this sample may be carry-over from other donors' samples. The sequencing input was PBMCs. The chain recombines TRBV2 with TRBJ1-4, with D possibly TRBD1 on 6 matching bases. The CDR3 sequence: CASNLQGATNEKLFF. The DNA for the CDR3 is TGTGCCAGCAATCTACAGGGAGCAACTAATGAAAAACTGTTTTTT.